This T cell receptor beta chain was identified in a study of blood T cell repertoires in COVID-19. As for the study in general: The cDNA or gDNA used as material had been derived from T cells, B-cell-depleted T cells, or PBMCs.

TCRdb keeps only in-frame clones here, not all; method: immunoSEQ multiplex PCR. The top ten clones hold roughly 21% of a sample with under 200,000 clones, about 85% of them seen once. The junction had 7 bases not matched to a gene; V was cut back by 4 bases and J by 0 bases. The CDR3 totals 17 residues. Germline V gene data show CDR1 as MGHRA and CDR2 as YSYEKL. V gene TRBV4-1 combines with J gene TRBJ2-1, with 9 bases identical to TRBD2. The receptor comes from a man in his sixties with active or convalescent COVID-19. The material sequenced was peripheral blood. CDR3 in amino acids: CASSLTGTSLSYNEQFF. The DNA for the CDR3 is TGCGCCAGCAGCCTAACCGGGACTAGCCTCTCCTACAATGAGCAGTTCTTC.